This TCR beta chain stems from a study of T cell responses to AZD1222 COVID-19 vaccine. The V and J ends lost 4 bases and 0 bases respectively, with 13 bases between them. The germline CDR1 and CDR2 sequences are SQVTM and ANQGSEA. The CDR3 contains 15 residues. Study-wide points: There were vaccine-associated CD4 TCRs across spike, dominant at 160-218 and 743-854. Close to half of all spike-specific TCRs reportedly target regions of the variants that are unmutated. The donor cohort was predominantly white British with a female majority, and clonal diversity may have been underestimated. All repertoire sampling was performed exclusively after the peak T cell response.

Using immunoSEQ multiplex PCR, the repertoire was profiled, and TCRdb retains in-frame clones only, with some absent. The sample has about 110,000 clones; roughly 87% are singletons. A note on this clone: Antigen unknown.

The sample in question was peripheral blood, obtained 28 days after the second AZD1222 dose. This TCR came from an adult who received the AZD1222 COVID-19 vaccine. The chain employs TRBV29-1 and TRBJ2-4; D is tentatively TRBD1 or TRBD2 (5 bases each). The CDR3 DNA reads as TGCAGCGTTGGGGAAGGGACCCTAGCCAAAAACATTCAGTACTTC. This encodes CSVGEGTLAKNIQYF.